These 21 T cell receptor beta chains originate from one sample sequenced in a study of OX40 agonist ivuxolimab in advanced cancers. Sequencing used immunoSEQ multiplex PCR; TCRdb keeps in-frame clones, though not all of them. The table shows 55,000 to 65,000 clones, with nearly 90% occurring only once. Sample: CD4+ or CD8+ T cells sorted from blood, taken in a trial of the OX40 agonist ivuxolimab. All receptors derive from an adult with an advanced solid tumor such as melanoma, head and neck, liver or kidney cancer.

The V gene is TRBV11-2, the J gene TRBJ2-5; D gene ambiguous. Trimming cost V 0 bases and J 4 bases, with 12 bases left between them. The CDR3 length is 15 residues. Germline CDR1 SGHAT, CDR2 FQNNGV. Here the CDR3 reads CASSLEKRSGETQYF. The CDR3 bases are TGTGCCAGCAGCTTAGAAAAGCGTTCGGGAGAGACCCAGTACTTC.

The V call is TRBV9, the J call TRBJ1-2, with D maybe TRBD1 (5 bases). CDR1 SGDLS and CDR2 YYNGEE come from the germline V gene. The CDR3 is 14 residues long. The V end was cut by 0 bases, the J end by 6 bases, with 12 bases between. The CDR3 reads CASSVAGADDGYTF. CDR3 nucleotides: TGTGCCAGCAGCGTAGCTGGGGCGGATGATGGCTACACCTTC. The complete variable domain, with remaining parts taken from reference TRBV9 and TRBJ1-2, reads DSGVTQTPKHLITATGQRVTLRCSPRSGDLSVYWYQQSLDQGLQFLIQYYNGEERAKGNILERFSAQQFPDLHSELNLSSLELGDSALYFCASSVAGADDGYTFGSGTRLTVV.

This chain uses TRBV18 with TRBJ2-3, with 10 bases identical to TRBD1. CDR3 length: 15 amino acids. The germline gives CDR1 KGHSH, CDR2 LQKENI. J gave up 4 bases and V 3 bases, and 4 bases lay outside the gene matches. CDR3 region: CASSPGQGWADTQYF. CDR3 DNA: TGTGCCAGCTCACCGGGACAGGGGTGGGCAGATACGCAGTATTTT. Based on the CDR3 plus reference TRBV18 and TRBJ2-3, the full variable domain is NAGVMQNPRHLVRRRGQEARLRCSPMKGHSHVYWYRQLPEEGLKFMVYLQKENIIDESGMPKERFSAEFPKEGPSILRIQQVVRGDSAAYFCASSPGQGWADTQYFGPGTRLTVL.

This chain uses TRBV5-1 with TRBJ2-7; D uncertain. The CDR3 spans 11 residues. CDR1 is SGHRS and CDR2 is YFSETQ in the germline V gene. V lost 2 bases and J lost 3, with 3 bases in between. The CDR3 sequence is CASSLGYEQYF. CDR3 DNA sequence: TGCGCCAGCAGCTTAGGCTACGAGCAGTACTTC.

This clone was counted a single time. The gene calls are TRBV6-1 and TRBJ1-5, with D uncertain. V gave up 3 bases and J gave up 4 bases, with 7 bases separating them. The CDR3 is made up of 13 amino acids. CDR1 and CDR2 from the germline V gene are MNHNS and SASEGT. CDR3 in amino acids: CASSDLGNQPQHF. DNA for the CDR3: TGTGCCAGCAGTGATTTGGGGAATCAGCCCCAGCATTTT.

The chain combines TRBV7-2 with TRBJ2-5, with 9 bases aligning to TRBD2. V shed 0 bases, J shed 5 bases, and the junction held 10 bases outside the gene matches. CDR1 is SGHTA, CDR2 FQGNSA, per germline. The CDR3 spans 17 residues. The CDR3 reads CASSLALAGQPWETQYF. The CDR3 DNA follows: TGTGCCAGCAGCTTAGCACTAGCGGGTCAACCCTGGGAGACCCAGTACTTC.

This chain links TRBV9 with TRBJ1-4, with D unresolved. The length of the CDR3 is 17 residues. Per germline, CDR1 SGDLS and CDR2 YYNGEE. The germline V and J ends were trimmed by 4 bases and 0 bases, with 16 bases remaining between them. CDR3 sequence reads: CASSPPWQDATNEKLFF. CDR3 nucleotides: TGTGCCAGCAGCCCCCCGTGGCAAGATGCAACTAATGAAAAACTGTTTTTT.

The V gene is TRBV5-1, the J gene TRBJ2-5; 10 bases are a match to TRBD2. V was clipped by 0 bases and J by 4 bases; unmatched bases: 9. The CDR3 is 17 residues long. Germline V lookup: CDR1 SGHRS, CDR2 YFSETQ. As DNA, the CDR3 is TGCGCCAGCAGCTTGGGGGGCGGGACTAGCGCTTCAGAGACCCAGTACTTC. It codes for CASSLGGGTSASETQYF.

This clone has just one count. The DNA of the CDR3 is TGTGCCAGTAGTATGGGAAGACAGGTTCGGGGCAATCAGCCCCAGCATTTT. Translating it yields CASSMGRQVRGNQPQHF. The chain joins TRBV19 to TRBJ1-5; TRBD1 is a possible D gene (6 bases). Germline V gene data show CDR1 as LNHDA and CDR2 as SQIVND (reference sequence). Deletions cut 3 bases from V and 2 bases from J, with 17 bases between. The CDR3 has 17 amino acids.

V gene TRBV9 combines with J gene TRBJ1-5, with 7 bases matching TRBD1. The V and J ends lost 4 bases and 3 bases, in that order; junction bases with no gene match: 7. CDR1 and CDR2 (germline): SGDLS, YYNGEE. The CDR3 runs to 15 residues. CDR3 bases: TGTGCCAGCAGCCCACAGGGGTCCTACAATCAGCCCCAGCATTTT. It translates to CASSPQGSYNQPQHF.

The V gene is TRBV6-1, the J gene TRBJ2-3, with a tentative D call TRBD1 (5 bases). Germline V CDR1 and CDR2: MNHNS, SASEGT. CDR3 length: 15 amino acids. The V gene lost 2 bases and the J gene lost 1 base, with 10 bases spanning the gap. The CDR3: CASSERVRGTDTQYF. The CDR3 coding sequence is TGTGCCAGCAGTGAAAGGGTCAGGGGCACAGATACGCAGTATTTT.

The chain carries TRBV29-1 and TRBJ1-1; TRBD1 agrees at 7 bases. CDR3 length: 14 residues. After removal of 8 bases from V and 4 bases from J, the junction contained 13 bases not matched to a gene. CDR1 SQVTM and CDR2 ANQGSEA come from the germline V gene. The CDR3 nucleotides are TGCAGCCTGACGAGACAGGGCATTGGCACTGAAGCTTTCTTT. Translating it yields CSLTRQGIGTEAFF.

The chain has TRBV18 and TRBJ2-5, with TRBD1 matching over 10 bases. Germline V gives CDR1 KGHSH, CDR2 LQKENI. The length of the CDR3 is 14 residues. V was clipped by 2 bases and J by 7 bases; unmatched bases: 4. The CDR3 reads CASSPYRDRGTQYF. CDR3 sequence (DNA): TGTGCCAGCTCACCATATCGGGACAGGGGGACCCAGTACTTC.

By share of the sample, this clone is medium-sized. The chain recombines TRBV11-2 with TRBJ1-1; 7 bases align to TRBD1. The CDR3 covers 16 residues. Unmatched junction bases numbered 9, after V lost 1 base and J lost 4 bases. The germline gives CDR1 SGHAT, CDR2 FQNNGV. The CDR3, as DNA: TGTGCCAGCAGCTTAGTTATGGGACAGAAGCTCACTGAAGCTTTCTTT. Protein sequence: CASSLVMGQKLTEAFF.

This clone was seen a few times. V is TRBV5-1 and J is TRBJ2-7, with 8 bases matching TRBD1. Germline V CDR1 and CDR2: SGHRS, YFSETQ. V dropped 5 bases and J dropped 7; count of bases not matched to a gene: 8. The CDR3 sequence is 13 residues long. CDR3 residues: CASRPGTGAEQYF. CDR3 sequence (DNA): TGCGCCAGCAGACCCGGGACAGGAGCAGAGCAGTACTTC.

V is TRBV6-5 and J is TRBJ2-1; 7 bases fit TRBD1. CDR1 and CDR2 (germline): MNHEY, SVGAGI. This CDR3 region has 14 residues. Germline trimming cut 7 bases from V and 7 bases from J; bases unmatched to any gene: 10. Here the CDR3 reads CASTDLGQRNEQFF. CDR3 DNA sequence: TGTGCCAGCACGGACTTGGGACAGAGGAATGAGCAGTTCTTC.

The chain carries TRBV4-1 and TRBJ1-2, with D tentatively TRBD1 (5 bases). Germline CDR1 and CDR2: MGHRA and YSYEKL. The CDR3 is made up of 17 amino acids. V dropped 3 bases and J dropped 5 bases, with 22 bases sitting between them. Written as DNA, the CDR3 is TGCGCCAGCAGCCACACCCTAGACAGTCGATTCGGTTATGGCTACACCTTC. Its translation: CASSHTLDSRFGYGYTF.

The chain employs TRBV7-6 and TRBJ2-1, with 9 bases identical to TRBD1. The germline gives CDR1 SGHVS, CDR2 FNYEAQ. The CDR3 is 17 residues long. Trimming cost V 6 bases and J 1 base; bases outside gene matches: 10. Here the CDR3 DNA reads TGTGCCAGCAGTTGGCCTCCGGGACAGGGTTCCTACAATGAGCAGTTCTTC. Its translation: CASSWPPGQGSYNEQFF.

This clone was observed a single time. The chain couples TRBV18 to TRBJ2-3; the D gene is possibly TRBD2 (5 bases). V lost 2 bases and J 9 bases, leaving 9 bases between the germline ends. Germline lookup yields CDR1 KGHSH and CDR2 LQKENI. This CDR3 is 12 amino acids long. The CDR3 loop is CASSPGSETQYF. In DNA, the CDR3 is TGTGCCAGCTCACCAGGGAGCGAAACGCAGTATTTT. The full variable domain, rest sourced from reference TRBV18 and TRBJ2-3, is NAGVMQNPRHLVRRRGQEARLRCSPMKGHSHVYWYRQLPEEGLKFMVYLQKENIIDESGMPKERFSAEFPKEGPSILRIQQVVRGDSAAYFCASSPGSETQYFGPGTRLTVL.

V and J are TRBV25-1 and TRBJ1-1, with D unresolved. Germline CDR1 and CDR2: MGHDK and SYGVNS. The CDR3 sequence is 15 residues long. V lost 4 bases to trimming and J lost 8 bases, with 20 bases between them. Written as DNA, the CDR3 is TGTGCCAGCAGTGCCAAACCGCCCTCATCGGGGGAAGCTTTCTTT. Its protein is CASSAKPPSSGEAFF.

The V gene is TRBV11-2, the J gene TRBJ2-5, with 9 bases fitting TRBD1. This CDR3 region has 14 residues. J lost 1 base, V lost 5 bases, and 2 bases had no gene match. Looked up from germline, CDR1 is SGHAT and CDR2 is FQNNGV. The CDR3 DNA follows: TGTGCCAGCAGCCCGGGACAGGGCCAAGAGACCCAGTACTTC. It yields the protein CASSPGQGQETQYF.